This entry lists 9 T cell receptor beta chains sequenced from one sample in a study of shared clonotypes between healthy human individuals. Measured with immunoSEQ multiplex PCR; TCRdb has only the in-frame clones, and not every one. The sample has around 990,000 clones, about 72% seen once. The sequenced material came from memory CD4+ T cells from PBMCs. Described subset: CD45RA-negative fraction. The receptors originated from a man between 18 and 35 years old in good health. Some clones in this sample may be carry-over from other donors' samples.

The chain is built from TRBV7-2 and TRBJ2-7; 10 nucleotides align to TRBD1. The CDR3 spans 14 residues. CDR1 and CDR2 (germline): SGHTA, FQGNSA. V was pared by 5 bases and J by 4 bases, with 5 bases of the junction left unmatched. CDR3 in DNA: TGTGCCAGCAGCCAGGACAGGGGGAGGTACGAGCAGTACTTC. Amino acid sequence: CASSQDRGRYEQYF.

This clone was found a few times. This chain connects TRBV29-1 to TRBJ1-4, with D unresolved. V lost 8 bases and J 3 bases, leaving 10 bases between the germline ends. The germline gives CDR1 SQVTM, CDR2 ANQGSEA. There are 12 residues in the CDR3. CDR3 coding DNA: TGCAGCACACTATCTGCTAATGAAAAACTGTTTTTT. Translated, it gives CSTLSANEKLFF.

This chain joins TRBV10-3 and TRBJ2-7; no firm D call. This CDR3 contains 14 residues. Trimming shortened V by 6 bases and J by 0 bases, and 12 bases separated the two germline ends. Germline CDR1 reads ENHRY; CDR2 reads SYGVKD. In DNA, the CDR3 is TGTGCCATCAGGGGCCCCTCCAGCTCCTACGAGCAGTACTTC. Translating it yields CAIRGPSSSYEQYF.

The chain combines TRBV30 with TRBJ2-5; TRBD2 aligns across 12 bases. This CDR3 region has 12 residues. V lost 7 bases to trimming and J lost 5 bases; unmatched junction nucleotides: 2. Germline loops: CDR1 GTSNPN, CDR2 SVGIG (reference sequence). CDR3: CASGTSGETQYF. DNA for the CDR3: TGTGCCTCCGGGACTAGCGGGGAGACCCAGTACTTC.

The genes are TRBV11-2 and TRBJ2-2, with TRBD1 matching 9 bases. Trimming took 3 bases from V and 6 from J; bases not matched to a gene: 8. The CDR3 runs to 16 residues. Germline values: CDR1 SGHAT, CDR2 FQNNGV. The DNA for the CDR3 is TGTGCCAGCAGCTTGTGGACAGGGGTCGGCGCCGGGGAGCTGTTTTTT. It is translated as CASSLWTGVGAGELFF.

V is TRBV28 and J is TRBJ2-2, with TRBD1 identical over 9 bases. V dropped 2 bases and J dropped 9; count of bases not matched to a gene: 7. Germline loops: CDR1 MDHEN, CDR2 SYDVKM. CDR3 length equals 15 residues. In DNA form, the CDR3 reads TGTGCCAGCAGTTTAATAGGACAGGGGAAACGGGAGCTGTTTTTT. This gives the protein CASSLIGQGKRELFF.

The V gene is TRBV5-4, the J gene TRBJ2-1; a possible D gene is TRBD1 (6 bases). There are 14 residues in the CDR3. V lost 2 bases and J lost 3, with 9 bases in between. The germline V gene encodes CDR1 SGHNT and CDR2 YYREEE (reference sequence). DNA for the CDR3: TGTGCCAGCAGCTTTGGGGGCCTCTACAATGAGCAGTTCTTC. Its protein is CASSFGGLYNEQFF.

The chain couples TRBV2 to TRBJ1-2; the D is unclear. The CDR3 totals 14 residues. Per the germline V gene, CDR1 is SNHLY and CDR2 is FYNNEI. The V and J ends lost 5 bases and 0 bases respectively, with 10 bases between them. The CDR3 region is CASSSQAANYGYTF. CDR3 in DNA: TGTGCCAGCAGTAGCCAGGCGGCTAACTATGGCTACACCTTC.

This chain links TRBV5-4 with TRBJ1-4, with a tentative D call TRBD1 (5 bases). Trimming cost V 4 bases and J 8 bases, with 18 bases left between them. CDR1 is SGHNT, CDR2 YYREEE, per germline (reference sequence). The length of the CDR3 is 15 residues. CDR3 nucleotide sequence: TGTGCCAGCAGCCCATCCGGGGGGGGATTCGAAAAACTGTTTTTT. Its protein is CASSPSGGGFEKLFF.